The rows below give T cell receptor beta chains drawn from one sample of a study of blood T cell repertoires in COVID-19. Libraries were prepared by immunoSEQ multiplex PCR; TCRdb keeps only in-frame clonotypes and omits some of them. The sample contains 43,000 or so clones, over 75% of which appear only once. Sequencing was carried out using peripheral blood. Receptors originate from a woman aged 55-69 years with acute or convalescent COVID-19. CDR3s include the opening cysteine and the closing phenylalanine or tryptophan. The order of the fields is V gene, CDR3 protein.

TRBV4-1	CASSQAIAGGQETQYF
TRBV15	CATEPQETQYF
TRBV29-1	CSVLWDSPEAFF
TRBV6-6	CASSYSRDGLQPQHF
TRBV6-5	CASSYAVSTEAFF
TRBV3-1/TRBV3-2	CASSHNSGQGGELFF
TRBV5-4	CASSLYYSRSTGELFF
TRBV21-1	CASSNNMDREHEQYF
TRBV5-1	CASSLVRGNTEAFF
TRBV7-2	CASSLTDLNTEAFF
TRBV9	CASSPGLKFYEQYF
TRBV24-1	CATSPGTGGEKLFF
TRBV4-1	CASSQDGQGWTEAFF
TRBV2	CASYGSTEQYF
TRBV4-1	CASSQDLANEKLFF
TRBV2	CASSEDGTSGVYQETQYF
TRBV24-1	CATSDRDRGQGELFF
TRBV3-1/TRBV3-2	CASSQELAGGTDTQYF
TRBV2	CASGWTGRNSPLHF
TRBV11-2	CASSSGPGTSYGYTF
TRBV10-3	CARPPGQGMNTEAFF
TRBV5-5	CASSLAGDQPQHF
TRBV2	CASRTGGNEKLFF
TRBV5-4	CASSLGVVPGDEQFF
TRBV6-6	CASSYDEGHGYTF
TRBV2	CASSPDRGRNEQFF
TRBV5-6	CASSLGEPAYEQYF
TRBV2	CASSDSRVNNQPQHF
TRBV12-5	CASGSTWGLAGSDTQYF
TRBV6-4	CASSDRTGPGRDTQYF
TRBV2	CASSPRAGGRDTQYF
TRBV19	CASSTQGATGELFF
TRBV6-5	CASRGQGSYEKLFF
TRBV7-2	CASSQRSGQGTEAFF
TRBV11-2	CASTGNIQVMNTEAFF
TRBV5-6	CASSLVGINEQFF
TRBV19	CASRSQGFSSGANVLTF
TRBV30	CAWSPGSSEAFF
TRBV5-4	CASSRGGGAYEKLFF
TRBV10-3	CAISGSSGANVLTF
TRBV2	CASTGLSYGYTF
TRBV7-9	CASSLGGSLYEQYF
TRBV4-1	CASSLPGGARGYTF
TRBV6-4	CASRREETALYGYTF
TRBV7-3	CASSLMRNTEAFF
TRBV7-2	CASSLEAGTNEQFF
TRBV2	CASSEEGWATWISYEQYF
TRBV27	CASRPRGGEQFF
TRBV30	CAWSVRGRGGADTQYF
TRBV6-5	CASGGGKQGPEKLFF